This T cell receptor beta chain was identified in a study of identical twins. A universal primer binding site was introduced by template switching. The final cDNA contained unique molecular identifiers. Using its own MiXCR run on the 5' RACE reads, TCRdb lists one record per CDR3 protein. The sample holds nearly 900,000 distinct CDR3 sequences; around 12% are singletons and the top ten take around 1.5%. Trimming stripped 1 base from V and 6 bases from J, with 14 bases between. The CDR3 runs 15 residues. Germline CDR1 is SGHRS and CDR2 is YFSETQ. This clonotype has at least ten counts. Its antigen is not known. General observations from the study: Partial confounding of zero-insertion analyses by invariant MAIT and iNKT cells was possible. For out-of-frame beta sequences, excess twin sharing was weaker.

The sample also formed part of further work on yellow fever vaccine responses in identical twins.

The V and J genes are TRBV5-1 and TRBJ2-1; perhaps D is TRBD1 or TRBD2 (5 bases each). This TCR came from a woman under 30 in good health. Source material: PBMCs. DNA for the CDR3: TGCGCCAGCAGCTTGCTTGGTGGGACCTTCAATGAGCAGTTCTTC. Translating it yields CASSLLGGTFNEQFF.